This paragraph reports one T cell receptor (beta chain). Its antigen is unidentified. Documented treatment: about 20 received Ad26.COV2.S at low or high dose, single or two shots; about 5 received placebo; per-sample allocation not given. The investigators took samples on day 63 after the first vaccine or placebo injection. Boston hosted the donor, who was an adult aged 18-55 years. The data were produced by immunoSEQ multiplex PCR, yet TCRdb's version contains in-frame clones alone and is incomplete. The sample contains roughly 400,000 clones, approximately 90% of which appear only once. The entry originates in a study of Ad26.COV2.S vaccination and SARS-CoV-2 variants. Study background: Donor joined the COV1001 Ad26.COV2.S trial arm. General study findings and limits: A substantial breadth of spike-specific CD8+ and CD4+ T cell responses after vaccination has been reported.

The CDR3 is 15 amino acids. Trimming took off 2 bases at V and 4 bases at J, with 9 bases between the two ends. The germline gives CDR1 MNHNY, CDR2 SVGAGI (reference sequence). The chain joins TRBV6-6 to TRBJ2-6; D might be TRBD1 (5 bases). Material: peripheral blood, obtained in a trial of Ad26.COV2.S vaccine versus placebo. This TCR was recovered from a person between 18 and 65 years old who received the Ad26.COV2.S COVID-19 vaccine or a placebo. The CDR3 sequence is CASSYQGSGANVLTF. The CDR3, as DNA: TGTGCCAGCAGTTACCAGGGATCCGGGGCCAACGTCCTGACTTTC.